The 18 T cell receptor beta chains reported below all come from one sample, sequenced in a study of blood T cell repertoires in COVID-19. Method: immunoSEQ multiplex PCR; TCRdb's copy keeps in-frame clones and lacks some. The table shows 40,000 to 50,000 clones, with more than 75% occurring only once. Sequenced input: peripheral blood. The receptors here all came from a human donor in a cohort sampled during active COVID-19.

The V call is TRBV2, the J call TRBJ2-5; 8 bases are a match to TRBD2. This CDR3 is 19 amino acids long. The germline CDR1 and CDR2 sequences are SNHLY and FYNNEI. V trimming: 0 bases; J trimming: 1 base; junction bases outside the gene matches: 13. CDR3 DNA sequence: TGTGCCAGCAGTGAAGCGGTAGCAGTCGCCACTAGCGGCCAAGAGACCCAGTACTTC. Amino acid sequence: CASSEAVAVATSGQETQYF.

The CDR3 reads CASSEVLAGGPLAYNEQFF. The CDR3 nucleotides are TGTGCCAGCAGTGAAGTACTAGCGGGAGGGCCTTTAGCCTACAATGAGCAGTTCTTC. This sequence joins TRBV6-1 and TRBJ2-1; 13 positions match TRBD2. CDR3 length equals 19 residues. With V trimmed by 1 base and J by 2 bases, 8 bases remained unmatched. The germline V gene encodes CDR1 MNHNS and CDR2 SASEGT.

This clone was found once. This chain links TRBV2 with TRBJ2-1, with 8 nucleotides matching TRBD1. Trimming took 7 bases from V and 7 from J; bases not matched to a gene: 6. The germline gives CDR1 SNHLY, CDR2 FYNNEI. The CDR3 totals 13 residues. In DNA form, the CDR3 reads TGTGCCAGCACCAGACAGGGGCGGAATGAGCAGTTCTTC. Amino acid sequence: CASTRQGRNEQFF.

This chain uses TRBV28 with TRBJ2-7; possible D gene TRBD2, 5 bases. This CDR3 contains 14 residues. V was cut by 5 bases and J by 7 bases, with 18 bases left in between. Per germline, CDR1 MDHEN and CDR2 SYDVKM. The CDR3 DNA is TGTGCCAGCAGTATTCCCGAGGGTGGGGTGGAGCAGTACTTC. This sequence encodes CASSIPEGGVEQYF.

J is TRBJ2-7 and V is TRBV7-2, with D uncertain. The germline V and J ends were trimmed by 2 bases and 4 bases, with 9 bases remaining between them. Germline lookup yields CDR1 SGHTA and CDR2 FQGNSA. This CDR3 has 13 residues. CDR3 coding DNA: TGTGCCAGCAGCTTAAGCGCTGGTTACGAGCAGTACTTC. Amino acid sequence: CASSLSAGYEQYF.

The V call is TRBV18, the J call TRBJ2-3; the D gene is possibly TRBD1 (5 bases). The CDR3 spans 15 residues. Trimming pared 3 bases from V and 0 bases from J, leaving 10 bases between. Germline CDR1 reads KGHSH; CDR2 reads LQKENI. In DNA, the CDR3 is TGTGCCAGCTCACCGACAGCCCTGAGCACAGATACGCAGTATTTT. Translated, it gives CASSPTALSTDTQYF.

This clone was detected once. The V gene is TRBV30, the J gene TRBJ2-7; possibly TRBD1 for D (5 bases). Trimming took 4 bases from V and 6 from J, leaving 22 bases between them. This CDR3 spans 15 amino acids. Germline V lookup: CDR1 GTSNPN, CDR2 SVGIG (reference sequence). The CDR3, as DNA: TGTGCCTGGAAAGGATGGCAGGGAAGAAGTGGCGAGCAGTACTTC. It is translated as CAWKGWQGRSGEQYF.

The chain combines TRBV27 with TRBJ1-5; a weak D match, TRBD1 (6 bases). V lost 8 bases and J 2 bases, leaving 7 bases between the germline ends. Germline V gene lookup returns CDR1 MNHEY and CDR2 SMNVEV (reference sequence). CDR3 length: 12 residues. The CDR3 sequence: CASRQGNQPQHF. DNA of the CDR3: TGTGCCAGCCGACAGGGCAATCAGCCCCAGCATTTT.

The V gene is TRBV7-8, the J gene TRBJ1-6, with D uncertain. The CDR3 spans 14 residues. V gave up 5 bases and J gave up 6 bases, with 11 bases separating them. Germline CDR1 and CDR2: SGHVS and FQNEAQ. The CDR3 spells CASSLPSVNSPLHF. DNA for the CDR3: TGTGCCAGCAGCCTCCCTAGTGTTAATTCACCCCTCCACTTT.

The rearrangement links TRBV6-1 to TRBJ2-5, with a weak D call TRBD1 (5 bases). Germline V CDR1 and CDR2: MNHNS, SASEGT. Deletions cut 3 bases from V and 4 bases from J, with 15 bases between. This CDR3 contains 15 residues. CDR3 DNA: TGTGCCAGCAGTGACAGGGCTTGGGCTACAGAGACCCAGTACTTC. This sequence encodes CASSDRAWATETQYF.

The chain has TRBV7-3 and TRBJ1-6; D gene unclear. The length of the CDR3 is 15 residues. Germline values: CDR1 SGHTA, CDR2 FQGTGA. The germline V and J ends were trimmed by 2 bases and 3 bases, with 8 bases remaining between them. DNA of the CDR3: TGTGCCAGCAGCTTACGAAGAGGCTATAATTCACCCCTCCACTTT. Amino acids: CASSLRRGYNSPLHF.

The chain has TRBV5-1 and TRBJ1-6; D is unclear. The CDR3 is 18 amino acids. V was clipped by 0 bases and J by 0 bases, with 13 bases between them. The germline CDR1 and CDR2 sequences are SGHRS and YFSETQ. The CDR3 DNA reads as TGCGCCAGCAGCTTGGCCGGGGTCGCGAGCTCCTATAATTCACCCCTCCACTTT. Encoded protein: CASSLAGVASSYNSPLHF.

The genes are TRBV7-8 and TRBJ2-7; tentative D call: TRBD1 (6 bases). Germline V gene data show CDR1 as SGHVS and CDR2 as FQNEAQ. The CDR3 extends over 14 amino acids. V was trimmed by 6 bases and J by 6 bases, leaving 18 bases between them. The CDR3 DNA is TGTGCCAGCAGAGACCGGGACACCCTCAGCGAGCAGTACTTC. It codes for CASRDRDTLSEQYF.

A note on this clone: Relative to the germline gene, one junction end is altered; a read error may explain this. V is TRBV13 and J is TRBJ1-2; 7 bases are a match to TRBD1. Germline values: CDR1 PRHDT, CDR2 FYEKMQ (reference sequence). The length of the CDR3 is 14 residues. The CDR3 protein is CATRRSTGQVVGVF. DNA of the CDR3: TGTGCCACCCGGCGATCGACAGGGCAAGTGGTTGGGGTCTTC.

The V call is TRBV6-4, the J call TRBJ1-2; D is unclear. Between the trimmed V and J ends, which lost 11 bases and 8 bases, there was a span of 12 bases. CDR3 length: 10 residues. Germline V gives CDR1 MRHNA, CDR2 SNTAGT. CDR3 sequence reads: CASQARGYTF. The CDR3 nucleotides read TGTGCCTCCCAAGCAAGAGGCTACACCTTC.

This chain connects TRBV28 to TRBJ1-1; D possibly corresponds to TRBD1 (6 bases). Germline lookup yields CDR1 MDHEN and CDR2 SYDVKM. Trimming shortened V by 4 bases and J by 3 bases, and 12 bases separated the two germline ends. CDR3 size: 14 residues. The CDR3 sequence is CASSSTGLDTEAFF. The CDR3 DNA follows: TGTGCCAGCAGTTCTACAGGGTTGGACACTGAAGCTTTCTTT.

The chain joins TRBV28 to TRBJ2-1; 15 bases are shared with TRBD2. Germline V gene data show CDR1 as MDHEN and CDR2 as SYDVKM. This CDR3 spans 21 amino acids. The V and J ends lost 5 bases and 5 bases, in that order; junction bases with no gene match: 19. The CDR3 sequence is CASSGSGTSGRSTVLHNEQFF. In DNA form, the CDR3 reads TGTGCCAGCAGTGGATCCGGGACTAGCGGGAGGAGCACGGTTTTACACAATGAGCAGTTCTTC. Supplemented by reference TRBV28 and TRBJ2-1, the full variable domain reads DVKVTQSSRYLVKRTGEKVFLECVQDMDHENMFWYRQDPGLGLRLIYFSYDVKMKEKGDIPEGYSVSREKKERFSLILESASTNQTSMYLCASSGSGTSGRSTVLHNEQFFGPGTRLTVL.

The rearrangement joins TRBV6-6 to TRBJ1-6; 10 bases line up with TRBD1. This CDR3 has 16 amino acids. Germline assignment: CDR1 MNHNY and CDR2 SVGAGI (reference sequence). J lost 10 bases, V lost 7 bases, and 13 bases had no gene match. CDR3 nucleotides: TGTGCCAGCACCCACGCGGGACAGGGGTTGGGGTCACCCCTCCACTTT. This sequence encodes CASTHAGQGLGSPLHF.